This TCR beta chain was observed in a study of cytomegalovirus exposure and HLA in healthy donors. About the research overall: Counted in an early data release were about 80 million unique TCRs from HLA-typed donors.

Findings of the study overall: Association of 15,000 to 20,000 TCR beta sequences with HLA alleles was found at 0.05 false discovery rate in a later analysis. Later on, an analysis showed TCR association rates differing by HLA locus, with DRB1 the most and HLA-C the fewest. Earlier findings revealed that most TCR beta V segments proved productive either about 87% or about 30% of the time.

This PCR relied on a set of 60 Vbeta primers and 13 Jbeta primers. Clones were read by immunoSEQ multiplex PCR, and TCRdb kept only the in-frame ones, dropping some. The profile shows 60,000 to 80,000 clones, around 73% of them singletons. Note on this clone: Its antigen remains unknown.

The germline CDR1 and CDR2 sequences are MNHNY and SVGAGI (reference sequence). The CDR3 contains 15 residues. Losses at the gene ends were 7 bases for V and 6 bases for J; bases not matched to a gene: 13. Material: PBMCs. This rearrangement joins TRBV6-6 to TRBJ2-7, with 9 bases aligning to TRBD2. This clonotype was obtained from a girl aged 5-17 years in good health and CMV-seropositive. In nucleotides, the CDR3 is TGTGCCAGCAAAAACTCGCTCGCGGGAGGGTTCGAGCAGTACTTC. Amino acid sequence: CASKNSLAGGFEQYF.